This T cell receptor (beta chain) was obtained from a study of blood T cell repertoires in COVID-19. Whole-study context: Samples of COVID-19 (acute and convalescent) were obtained from the United States, Italy and Spain. The analysed material was cDNA or gDNA that came from T cells, B-cell-depleted T cells, or PBMCs.

Methods used by the authors: The assay estimated nucleated cells by amplifying reference gene primers. Using immunoSEQ multiplex PCR, the repertoire was profiled, and TCRdb retains in-frame clones only, with some absent. The V and J calls and clone size were taken over from that table, and D and trimming were inferred from the DNA. Of 210,000 or so clones listed, approximately 81% were seen once; the top ten hold more than 8.5%. Sequencing was performed on PBMCs or T cells enriched from blood (not recorded which). The receptor's source is a woman in her forties or fifties with acute COVID-19.

DNA of the CDR3: TGCGCCAGCTCTATGGAGGGGAACACTGAAGCTTTCTTT. This encodes CASSMEGNTEAFF. The chain is built from TRBV5-1 and TRBJ1-1; D gene ambiguous. V lost 7 bases to trimming and J lost 1 base, with 11 bases between them. The germline CDR1 and CDR2 sequences are SGHRS and YFSETQ. The CDR3 loop spans 13 amino acids.